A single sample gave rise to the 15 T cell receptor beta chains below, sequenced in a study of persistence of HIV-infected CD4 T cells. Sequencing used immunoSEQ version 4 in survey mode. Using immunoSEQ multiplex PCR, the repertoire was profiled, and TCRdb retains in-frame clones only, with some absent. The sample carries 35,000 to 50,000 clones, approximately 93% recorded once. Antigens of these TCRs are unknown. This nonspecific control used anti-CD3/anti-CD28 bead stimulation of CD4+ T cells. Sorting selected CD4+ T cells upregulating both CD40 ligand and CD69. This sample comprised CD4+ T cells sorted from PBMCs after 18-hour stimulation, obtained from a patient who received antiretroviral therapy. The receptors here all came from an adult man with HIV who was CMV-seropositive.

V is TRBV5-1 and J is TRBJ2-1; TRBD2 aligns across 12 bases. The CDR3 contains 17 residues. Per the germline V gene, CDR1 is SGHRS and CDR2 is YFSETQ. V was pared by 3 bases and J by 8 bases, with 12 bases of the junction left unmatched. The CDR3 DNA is TGCGCCAGCAGCTGGACTAGCGGGGTTGGGGTGTCAGATGAGCAGTTCTTC. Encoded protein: CASSWTSGVGVSDEQFF.

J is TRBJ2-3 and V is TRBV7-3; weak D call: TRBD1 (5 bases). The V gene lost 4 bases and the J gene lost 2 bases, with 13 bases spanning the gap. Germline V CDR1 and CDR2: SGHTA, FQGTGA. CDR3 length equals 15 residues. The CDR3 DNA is TGTGCCAGCAGCTACGACGGACAAGTCACAGATACGCAGTATTTT. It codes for CASSYDGQVTDTQYF.

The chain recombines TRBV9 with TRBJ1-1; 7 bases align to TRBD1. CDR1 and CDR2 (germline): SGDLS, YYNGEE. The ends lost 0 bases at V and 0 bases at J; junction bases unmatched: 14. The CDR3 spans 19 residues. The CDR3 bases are TGTGCCAGCAGCGTAGAAGGGGCCGGGACAGTTTCTATGAACACTGAAGCTTTCTTT. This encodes CASSVEGAGTVSMNTEAFF.

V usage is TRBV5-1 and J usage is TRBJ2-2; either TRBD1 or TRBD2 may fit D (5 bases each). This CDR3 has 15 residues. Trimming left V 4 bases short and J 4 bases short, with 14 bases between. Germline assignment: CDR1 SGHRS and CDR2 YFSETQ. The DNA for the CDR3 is TGCGCCAGCAGCCCCGGGACCCCGAGCACCGGGGAGCTGTTTTTT. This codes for CASSPGTPSTGELFF.

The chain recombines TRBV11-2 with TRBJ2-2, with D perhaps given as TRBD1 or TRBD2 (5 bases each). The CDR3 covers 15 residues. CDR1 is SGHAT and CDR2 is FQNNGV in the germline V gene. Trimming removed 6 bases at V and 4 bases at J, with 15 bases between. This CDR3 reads CASSIAAGTTGELFF. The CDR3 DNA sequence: TGTGCCAGCAGTATCGCGGCAGGGACCACCGGGGAGCTGTTTTTT.

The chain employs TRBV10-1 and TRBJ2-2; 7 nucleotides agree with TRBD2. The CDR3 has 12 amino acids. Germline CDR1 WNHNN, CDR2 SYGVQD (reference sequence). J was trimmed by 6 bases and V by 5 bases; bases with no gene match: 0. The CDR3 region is CASSRGAGELFF. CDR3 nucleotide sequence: TGCGCCAGCAGTCGGGGGGCCGGGGAGCTGTTTTTT.

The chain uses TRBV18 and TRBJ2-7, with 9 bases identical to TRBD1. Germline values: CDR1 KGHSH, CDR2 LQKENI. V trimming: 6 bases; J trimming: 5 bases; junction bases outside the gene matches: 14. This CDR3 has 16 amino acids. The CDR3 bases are TGTGCCAGCTCCCCGAGTCCCCCGGGACAGGGTGACGAGCAGTACTTC. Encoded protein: CASSPSPPGQGDEQYF.

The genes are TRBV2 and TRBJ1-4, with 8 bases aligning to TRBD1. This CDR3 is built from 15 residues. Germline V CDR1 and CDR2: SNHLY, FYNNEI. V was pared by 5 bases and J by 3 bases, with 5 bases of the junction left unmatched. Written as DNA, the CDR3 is TGTGCCAGCAGTTTACGGACAGGGCCTAATGAAAAACTGTTTTTT. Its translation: CASSLRTGPNEKLFF.

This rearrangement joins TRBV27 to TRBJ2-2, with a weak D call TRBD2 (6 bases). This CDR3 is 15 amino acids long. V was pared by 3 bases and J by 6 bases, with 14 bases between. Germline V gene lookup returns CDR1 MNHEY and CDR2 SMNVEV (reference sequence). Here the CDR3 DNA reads TGTGCCAGCAGTTTGGACGGGGGATATCCCGGGGAGCTGTTTTTT. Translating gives CASSLDGGYPGELFF.

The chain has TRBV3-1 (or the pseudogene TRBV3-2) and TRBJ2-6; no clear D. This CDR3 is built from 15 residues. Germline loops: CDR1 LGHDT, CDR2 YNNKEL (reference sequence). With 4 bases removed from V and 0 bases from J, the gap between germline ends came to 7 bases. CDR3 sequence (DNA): TGTGCCAGCAGCCCCCTCGTCTCTGGGGCCAACGTCCTGACTTTC. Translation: CASSPLVSGANVLTF.

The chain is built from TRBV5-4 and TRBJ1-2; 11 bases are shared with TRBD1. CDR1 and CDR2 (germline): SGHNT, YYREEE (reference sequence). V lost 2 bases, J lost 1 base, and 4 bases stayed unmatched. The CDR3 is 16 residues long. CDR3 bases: TGTGCCAGCAGCTTCGGACAGGGGGCTGTTAACTATGGCTACACCTTC. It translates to CASSFGQGAVNYGYTF.

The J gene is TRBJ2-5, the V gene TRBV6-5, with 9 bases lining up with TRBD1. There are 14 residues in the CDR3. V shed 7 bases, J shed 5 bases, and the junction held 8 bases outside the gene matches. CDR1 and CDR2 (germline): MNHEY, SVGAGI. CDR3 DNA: TGTGCCAGCACCATGACAGGGGGTAGGGAGACCCAGTACTTC. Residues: CASTMTGGRETQYF.

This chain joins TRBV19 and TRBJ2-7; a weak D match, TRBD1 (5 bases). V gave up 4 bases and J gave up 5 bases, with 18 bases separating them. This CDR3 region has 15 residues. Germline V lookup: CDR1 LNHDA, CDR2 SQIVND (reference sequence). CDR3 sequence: CASSRLNQGRHEQYF. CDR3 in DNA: TGTGCCAGTAGTAGGTTAAATCAGGGTCGTCACGAGCAGTACTTC.

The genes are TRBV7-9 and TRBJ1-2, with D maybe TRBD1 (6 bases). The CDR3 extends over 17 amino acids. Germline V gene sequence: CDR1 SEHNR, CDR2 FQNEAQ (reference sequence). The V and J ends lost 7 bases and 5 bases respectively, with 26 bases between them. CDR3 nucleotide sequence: TGTGCCAGCACCCCCCTTAGCCCCAGGGATCAGGGGTATGGCTACACCTTC. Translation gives CASTPLSPRDQGYGYTF.

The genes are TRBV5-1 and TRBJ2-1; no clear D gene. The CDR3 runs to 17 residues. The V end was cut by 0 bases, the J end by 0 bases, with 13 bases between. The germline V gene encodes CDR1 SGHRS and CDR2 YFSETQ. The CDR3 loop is CASSLVSGVSSYNEQFF. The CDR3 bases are TGCGCCAGCAGCTTGGTATCCGGCGTTAGCTCCTACAATGAGCAGTTCTTC.